One and the same sample provided the 15 T cell receptor beta chains below, sequenced in a study of blood T cell repertoires in COVID-19 (dated by TCRdb to about 2020). The library was obtained by the immunoSEQ multiplex PCR assay. This immuneACCESS table, as held by TCRdb, lists in-frame sequences with V and J called but not all clones. Of the missing ones, under half trace to an unresolved V gene in checked studies; the others have no known cause. The sample profile shows about 140,000 clones; around 81% of them were found once. 3% to 4.5% of the sample is in the top ten clones. The sequencing input was peripheral blood. The source is a woman in her sixties or seventies with acute or convalescent COVID-19.

The CDR3 DNA reads TGTGCCACCAGTGATCCCGGGACAGAGCCTGAAAAACTGTTTTTT. It specifies CATSDPGTEPEKLFF. The chain joins TRBV24-1 to TRBJ1-4; TRBD1 matches at 7 bases. Germline trimming cut 3 bases from V and 7 bases from J; bases unmatched to any gene: 7. CDR3 length: 15 residues. Germline V gene lookup returns CDR1 KGHDR and CDR2 SFDVKD.

V and J are TRBV5-8 and TRBJ1-5, with 10 bases identical to TRBD1. The CDR3 contains 15 residues. With 2 bases clipped from V and 7 bases from J, the junction kept 6 bases outside the gene matches. Germline values: CDR1 SGHTS, CDR2 YDEGEE. In DNA, the CDR3 is TGTGCCAGCAGCTTTGACAGGGGGCGCGGGCAGCCCCAGCATTTT. Residues: CASSFDRGRGQPQHF.

This chain uses TRBV28 with TRBJ1-3, with no clear D. Deletions cut 5 bases from V and 0 bases from J, with 8 bases between. Germline values: CDR1 MDHEN, CDR2 SYDVKM. CDR3 length: 14 amino acids. CDR3 in DNA: TGTGCCAGCAGTCCCGGGTCCTCTGGAAACACCATATATTTT. Translating it yields CASSPGSSGNTIYF.

The CDR3 sequence is CAWTNRGVYGYTF. CDR3 DNA sequence: TGTGCCTGGACAAACAGGGGGGTCTATGGCTACACCTTC. The gene calls are TRBV30 and TRBJ1-2; 8 bases align to TRBD1. Germline trimming cut 4 bases from V and 4 bases from J; bases unmatched to any gene: 5. Germline V gene data show CDR1 as GTSNPN and CDR2 as SVGIG (reference sequence). CDR3 size: 13 residues. The full variable domain, with the rest looked up from reference TRBV30 and TRBJ1-2, is SQTIHQWPATLVQPVGSPLSLECTVEGTSNPNLYWYRQAAGRGLQLLFYSVGIGQISSEVPQNLSASRPQDRQFILSSKKLLLSDSGFYLCAWTNRGVYGYTFGSGTRLTVV.

The V call is TRBV30, the J call TRBJ1-2; TRBD1 agrees at 9 bases. J lost 4 bases, V lost 3 bases, and 18 bases had no gene match. Germline lookup yields CDR1 GTSNPN and CDR2 SVGIG (reference sequence). The CDR3 is 18 amino acids. The chain's CDR3 is CAWSLPETGGRWGYGYTF. CDR3 sequence (DNA): TGTGCCTGGAGCCTTCCTGAGACAGGGGGGAGGTGGGGCTATGGCTACACCTTC.

V gene TRBV10-3 combines with J gene TRBJ2-4; the match to TRBD1 covers 10 bases. The CDR3 consists of 15 residues. The V gene's germline CDR1 is ENHRY and CDR2 SYGVKD. With 5 bases clipped from V and 7 bases from J, the junction kept 8 bases outside the gene matches. In nucleotides, the CDR3 is TGTGCCATCAGTCATGAGACAGGGGGCAACAACATTCAGTACTTC. This gives the protein CAISHETGGNNIQYF.

This chain connects TRBV3-1 (or the pseudogene TRBV3-2) to TRBJ1-2; no firm D call. This CDR3 region has 14 residues. The germline V and J ends were trimmed by 3 bases and 8 bases, with 16 bases remaining between them. The germline CDR1 and CDR2 sequences are LGHDT and YNNKEL (reference sequence). CDR3 protein: CASSHRAQAGGYTF. The CDR3 bases are TGTGCCAGCAGCCATCGGGCGCAAGCGGGCGGCTACACCTTC.

The chain combines TRBV7-9 with TRBJ1-5; a weak D match, TRBD1 (5 bases). CDR3 size: 14 residues. Germline V gene sequence: CDR1 SEHNR, CDR2 FQNEAQ (reference sequence). V was shortened by 5 bases and J by 6 bases, with 14 bases between the two germline ends. CDR3 sequence reads: CASSKPGLGQPQHF. The CDR3 DNA reads TGTGCCAGCAGCAAGCCAGGGTTGGGTCAGCCCCAGCATTTT.

The chain uses TRBV12-5 and TRBJ1-2, with unresolved D. There are 14 residues in the CDR3. Trimming pared 0 bases from V and 7 bases from J, leaving 12 bases between. The germline CDR1 and CDR2 sequences are LGHNT and FRNRAP. The CDR3 bases are TGTGCTAGTGGTTTGGTAACAGATGCGGGTGGCTACACCTTC. Translated, it gives CASGLVTDAGGYTF. The variable domain in full, with the rest retrieved from reference TRBV12-5 and TRBJ1-2, is DARVTQTPRHKVTEMGQEVTMRCQPILGHNTVFWYRQTMMQGLELLAYFRNRAPLDDSGMPKDRFSAEMPDATLATLKIQPSEPRDSAVYFCASGLVTDAGGYTFGSGTRLTVV.

This clone was counted once. The V call is TRBV7-8, the J call TRBJ1-1; D perhaps matches TRBD1 (5 bases). Germline V lookup: CDR1 SGHVS, CDR2 FQNEAQ. Trimming cost V 4 bases and J 3 bases, with 12 bases left between them. The CDR3 sequence is 14 residues long. CDR3 nucleotide sequence: TGTGCCAGCAGCTCACTCCAGGGTTACACTGAAGCTTTCTTT. This sequence encodes CASSSLQGYTEAFF.

The CDR3 nucleotides are TGTGCCAGCAGTTACTCGAGCGGATGGGCAGCTCCTCAAAACATTCAGTACTTC. Protein sequence: CASSYSSGWAAPQNIQYF. V and J are TRBV6-2 or TRBV6-3 and TRBJ2-4, with D perhaps TRBD2 (5 bases). The CDR3 consists of 18 residues. Germline V gives CDR1 MNHEY, CDR2 SVGEGT. Deletions cut 0 bases from V and 5 bases from J, with 20 bases between.

In its sample, this clone was seen once. The same CDR3 arises from other DNA sequences in this sample as well. CDR3 bases: TGTGCCAGCAGCCAAGACAGGGGGCGCGGCTACACCTTC. Amino acid sequence: CASSQDRGRGYTF. This rearrangement joins TRBV3-1 (or the pseudogene TRBV3-2) to TRBJ1-2, with 8 bases matching TRBD1. The CDR3 runs 13 residues. V shed 0 bases, J shed 8 bases, and the junction held 2 bases outside the gene matches. CDR1 is LGHDT and CDR2 is YNNKEL in the germline V gene (reference sequence).

V is TRBV6-2 or TRBV6-3 and J is TRBJ1-2, with TRBD1 identical over 9 bases. The CDR3 length is 16 residues. J lost 4 bases, V lost 3 bases, and 9 bases had no gene match. From germline, CDR1 is MNHEY and CDR2 SVGEGT. CDR3 in amino acids: CASSYPGTGIGYGYTF. CDR3 DNA: TGTGCCAGCAGTTATCCCGGGACAGGGATTGGCTATGGCTACACCTTC.

The rearrangement links TRBV6-5 to TRBJ2-1, with unresolved D. The CDR3 contains 15 residues. The V gene's germline CDR1 is MNHEY and CDR2 SVGAGI. V was clipped by 4 bases and J by 8 bases, with 18 bases between them. CDR3 loop: CASSSPRISLHEQFF. CDR3 DNA sequence: TGTGCCAGCAGTTCACCGAGGATTTCGTTACATGAGCAGTTCTTC.

The chain links TRBV6-8 to TRBJ1-1, with TRBD1 as a possible D gene (6 bases). Per germline, CDR1 MNHGY and CDR2 SAAAGT. Trimming pared 8 bases from V and 4 bases from J, leaving 11 bases between. This CDR3 comprises 12 residues. The DNA for the CDR3 is TGTGCCAGCCGGGTAGGGGGCACTGAAGCTTTCTTT. Its translation: CASRVGGTEAFF.